The rows below give T cell receptor beta chains drawn from one sample of a study of OX40 agonist ivuxolimab in advanced cancers. TCRdb's table, derived via immunoSEQ multiplex PCR, lists solely in-frame clones and lacks some. The data show about 130,000 clones, about 92% seen once. Sequencing used CD4+ or CD8+ T cells sorted from blood, obtained in a trial of the OX40 agonist ivuxolimab. Receptors originate from an adult with an advanced solid tumor such as melanoma, head and neck, liver or kidney cancer. Both conserved end residues are part of each CDR3. The D gene is left open where the match is weak. A row's size may be missing; if present it is once, few, many or a size class.

>NA|TRBV7-9|TRBJ1-6|NA
TGTGCCAGCAGCTTTTTGGGTTATAATTCACCCCTCCACTTT
CASSFLGYNSPLHF
>TRBD1|TRBV7-9|TRBJ2-5|NA
TGTGCCAGCAGCCGGGGACAGGAAGAGACCCAGTACTTC
CASSRGQEETQYF
>TRBD2|TRBV2|TRBJ2-5|once
TGTGCCAGCAGTACAGGGACTAGTAGAGAGACCCAGTACTTC
CASSTGTSRETQYF
>NA|TRBV5-1|TRBJ2-7|NA
TGCGCCAGCAGCTTGGTGGGGAGTGAAGAGCAGTACTTC
CASSLVGSEEQYF
>TRBD1|TRBV4-3|TRBJ1-6|NA
TGCGCCAGCAGCCCTCAGGCCAGGGGGTTTGGGAATTCACCCCTCCACTTT
CASSPQARGFGNSPLHF
>NA|TRBV18|TRBJ2-5|NA
TGTGCCAGCTCACGGGAAGAGACCCAGTACTTC
CASSREETQYF
>NA|TRBV10-1|TRBJ1-1|NA
TGCGCCAGCAGTGAGTCGTTTCGGGTGGGGGGCACTGAAGCTTTCTTT
CASSESFRVGGTEAFF
>NA|TRBV27|TRBJ2-1|NA
TGTGCCAGCAGCTCGGGGCTAAGTTCCTACAATGAGCAGTTCTTC
CASSSGLSSYNEQFF
>NA|TRBV5-1|TRBJ1-2|NA
TGCGCCAGCAGCTTAGAGAACTATGGCTACACCTTC
CASSLENYGYTF
>NA|TRBV6-5|TRBJ2-7|NA
TGTGCCAGCAGCCCAGGACAGACCTACGAGCAGTACTTC
CASSPGQTYEQYF
>NA|TRBV5-1|TRBJ1-1|NA
TGCGCCAGCAGCTTCGAGGGGAACACTGAAGCTTTCTTT
CASSFEGNTEAFF
>NA|TRBV7-9|TRBJ2-7|NA
TGTGCCAGCAGCCCACGGCCGGGCTACGAGCAGTACTTC
CASSPRPGYEQYF
>NA|TRBV25-1|TRBJ2-1|NA
TGTGCCAGCTCCAAAGGGCCCTCCTACAATGAGCAGTTCTTC
CASSKGPSYNEQFF
>NA|TRBV6-6|TRBJ2-7|NA
TGTGCCAGCATTGGCTACCCCTCCTACGAGCAGTACTTC
CASIGYPSYEQYF
>NA|TRBV6-1|TRBJ2-1|NA
TGTGCCAGCAGTCCAAGACAGGATTCCTACAATGAGCAGTTCTTC
CASSPRQDSYNEQFF
>TRBD2|TRBV7-2|TRBJ2-7|NA
TGTGCCAGCAGCCCCCAAGCTAGCGGGGGGAATGAGCAGTACTTC
CASSPQASGGNEQYF
>NA|TRBV19|TRBJ1-6|NA
TGTGCCACCTCCACGCTCTATAATTCACCCCTCCACTTT
CATSTLYNSPLHF
>NA|TRBV10-3|TRBJ2-7|NA
TGTGCCATCAGCCAAGGGACAAACGTCCACGAGCAGTACTTC
CAISQGTNVHEQYF
>TRBD1|TRBV27|TRBJ1-5|once
TGTGCCAGCAGTTTTAGGGGGACCGGGACAGTGACCTTCAGCAATCAGCCCCAGCATTTT
CASSFRGTGTVTFSNQPQHF
>NA|TRBV2|TRBJ1-2|NA
TGTGCCAGCAGTCAGCCGGGGGGCTCCTATGGCTACACCTTC
CASSQPGGSYGYTF
>NA|TRBV7-2|TRBJ2-7|NA
TGTGCCAGCAGCTCCATCTACGAGCAGTACTTC
CASSSIYEQYF
>NA|TRBV5-4|TRBJ1-5|NA
TGTGCCAGCAGCTTGGGAGGCAGAAGCAATCAGCCCCAGCATTTT
CASSLGGRSNQPQHF
>TRBD2|TRBV6-5|TRBJ2-7|NA
TGTGCCAGCAGTTACCACTTAGCGGGCACCTACGAGCAGTACTTC
CASSYHLAGTYEQYF
>NA|TRBV19|TRBJ1-1|NA
TGTGCCAGTAGTAGGCAGGGGTGGGACACTGAAGCTTTCTTT
CASSRQGWDTEAFF
>NA|TRBV6-6|TRBJ1-1|NA
TGTGCCAGCAGTTACAAGTGGGCGGGGACTGAAGCTTTCTTT
CASSYKWAGTEAFF
>TRBD1|TRBV28|TRBJ1-1|NA
TGTGCCAGCAGTTGGGACAGGGTGAGCACTGAAGCTTTCTTT
CASSWDRVSTEAFF
>TRBD1|TRBV7-2|TRBJ1-2|NA
TGTGCCAGCAGCCAGGACAGGGGGACGGGCGGCTACACCTTC
CASSQDRGTGGYTF
>TRBD1|TRBV4-3|TRBJ2-3|NA
TGCGCCAGCAGTCTCGGGACAGTTAGGCAGGGGCAGTATTTT
CASSLGTVRQGQYF
>NA|TRBV9|TRBJ1-4|NA
TGTGCCAGCAGCGTACAGGACTCAACTAATGAAAAACTGTTTTTT
CASSVQDSTNEKLFF
>TRBD2|TRBV18|TRBJ2-7|NA
TGTGCCAGCTCACCCCCCGCGGGGGACTACGAGCAGTACTTC
CASSPPAGDYEQYF
>NA|TRBV4-1|TRBJ1-1|NA
TGCGCCAGCAGCCCCCGCGGGGGGGGCAACACTGAAGCTTTCTTT
CASSPRGGGNTEAFF
>NA|TRBV5-1|TRBJ2-7|NA
TGCGCCAGCAGAAGGTTTAGCTCCTACGAGCAGTACTTC
CASRRFSSYEQYF
>NA|TRBV5-6|TRBJ2-7|NA
TGTGCCAGCAGCTTGACCTCCAGGGGTACCTACGGCGAGCAGTACTTC
CASSLTSRGTYGEQYF
>NA|TRBV18|TRBJ1-5|NA
TGTGCCAGCTCACCACCCGGGACGGTTAGCAATCAGCCCCAGCATTTT
CASSPPGTVSNQPQHF
>NA|TRBV5-1|TRBJ2-2|once
TGCGCCAGCAGCCCTCTGATAAATCGGAACACCGGGGAGCTGTTTTTT
CASSPLINRNTGELFF
>TRBD1|TRBV28|TRBJ2-7|NA
TGTGCCAGCAGTTCCGCCGGGACAGGGGGCTACGAGCAGTACTTC
CASSSAGTGGYEQYF
>NA|TRBV19|TRBJ2-7|NA
TGTGCCAGTAGTGCTCAGGGGGGGCCTTCCTACGAGCAGTACTTC
CASSAQGGPSYEQYF
>NA|TRBV5-4|TRBJ2-6|NA
TGTGCCAGCAGCCCGGCGGGTAGCGGGGCCAACGTCCTGACTTTC
CASSPAGSGANVLTF
>NA|TRBV6-6|TRBJ2-7|once
TGTGCCAGCAGTGAGAGGTACGAGCAGTACTTC
CASSERYEQYF
>TRBD2|TRBV5-6|TRBJ2-1|NA
TGTGCCAGCAGCTTGCCTAGGACTAGCGGGGAGAGTTGGTACAATGAGCAGTTCTTC
CASSLPRTSGESWYNEQFF
>NA|TRBV15|TRBJ2-7|NA
TGTGCCACCAGCAGAGATCGTGGACTCAGCTCCTACGAGCAGTACTTC
CATSRDRGLSSYEQYF
>TRBD2|TRBV19|TRBJ2-4|NA
TGTGCCAGTAGGGACCCTGGGGCTAGCGGGGCGAGCATTCAGTACTTC
CASRDPGASGASIQYF
>NA|TRBV7-2|TRBJ1-5|NA
TGTGCCAGCAGCTTCCCCCCCGGGCAGCCCCAGCATTTT
CASSFPPGQPQHF
>NA|TRBV6-5|TRBJ1-1|NA
TGTGCCAGCAGTTACTCCCCAGGGTTACGCACTGAAGCTTTCTTT
CASSYSPGLRTEAFF
>TRBD2|TRBV6-5|TRBJ2-5|NA
TGTGCCAGCAGTCGCGCTAGCGGGACAGAGACCCAGTACTTC
CASSRASGTETQYF
>NA|TRBV28|TRBJ2-5|NA
TGTGCCAGCAGTCCGGACGGTTGGTACCAAGAGACCCAGTACTTC
CASSPDGWYQETQYF
>NA|TRBV7-3|TRBJ2-5|once
TGTGCCAGCAGCTTATTCGGCCTACAAGAGACCCAGTACTTC
CASSLFGLQETQYF
>NA|TRBV6-6|TRBJ2-7|NA
TGTGCCAGCAGTTACGGGGGGGCGGTCTACGAGCAGTACTTC
CASSYGGAVYEQYF
>NA|TRBV30|TRBJ2-2|NA
TGTGCCTGGAGTGTTAACACCGGGGAGCTGTTTTTT
CAWSVNTGELFF
>NA|TRBV29-1|TRBJ2-2|NA
TGCAGCGCGGGCAGGGCCCCGGGAGGGGAGCTGTTTTTT
CSAGRAPGGELFF
>NA|TRBV5-1|TRBJ2-7|NA
TGCGCCAGCAGCTTGATCGTAGGCTACGAGCAGTACTTC
CASSLIVGYEQYF
>NA|TRBV29-1|TRBJ1-1|NA
TGCAGCGCCCCCTCCCAAGGGGTCACTGAAGCTTTCTTT
CSAPSQGVTEAFF
>NA|TRBV28|TRBJ2-7|NA
TGTGCCAGCAGTTCGGCGGACAGTAGCTCCTACGAGCAGTACTTC
CASSSADSSSYEQYF
>NA|TRBV9|TRBJ1-1|NA
TGTGCCAGCAGCGCCATGGGGGCGACGAAAACTGAAGCTTTCTTT
CASSAMGATKTEAFF
>TRBD1|TRBV19|TRBJ2-4|once
TGTGCCAGTAGTATGAGGGACAGGGGAAACATTCAGTACTTC
CASSMRDRGNIQYF